The 11 T cell receptor beta chains given below trace back to one sample, sequenced in a study of cytomegalovirus exposure and HLA in healthy donors. It was with 60 Vbeta and 13 Jbeta primers that the PCR ran. Clones were sequenced by immunoSEQ multiplex PCR, and TCRdb holds only the in-frame ones, with some missing. Seen here are approximately 110,000 clones, around 78% observed once, and the top ten hold roughly 3.5%. The sequenced material came from PBMCs. Receptors originate from a man between 35 and 55 years old in good health and CMV-seronegative.

This clone was counted between two and nine times. The genes are TRBV11-2 and TRBJ2-1; no firm D call. CDR3 length: 11 amino acids. The germline V gene encodes CDR1 SGHAT and CDR2 FQNNGV. Trimming shortened V by 5 bases and J by 7 bases, and 6 bases separated the two germline ends. CDR3: CASSLRNEQFF. The DNA for the CDR3 is TGTGCCAGCAGCCTACGAAATGAGCAGTTCTTC.

This chain uses TRBV9 with TRBJ2-1; 12 bases map to TRBD2. Germline loops: CDR1 SGDLS, CDR2 YYNGEE. The junction had 2 bases not matched to a gene; V was cut back by 0 bases and J by 7 bases. The CDR3 consists of 15 residues. This CDR3 is CASSVASGGANEQFF. DNA for the CDR3: TGTGCCAGCAGCGTAGCTAGCGGGGGGGCGAATGAGCAGTTCTTC.

The V gene is TRBV5-6, the J gene TRBJ1-4, with TRBD1 matching over 7 bases. Germline V gives CDR1 SGHDT, CDR2 YYEEEE. This CDR3 has 15 amino acids. The V and J ends lost 4 bases and 7 bases, in that order; junction bases with no gene match: 10. The CDR3 here is CASSPEQGKTEKLFF. The CDR3, as DNA: TGTGCCAGCAGCCCAGAACAGGGGAAGACTGAAAAACTGTTTTTT. Filled out from reference TRBV5-6 and TRBJ1-4, the complete variable domain reads DAGVTQSPTHLIKTRGQQVTLRCSPKSGHDTVSWYQQALGQGPQFIFQYYEEEERQRGNFPDRFSGHQFPNYSSELNVNALLLGDSALYLCASSPEQGKTEKLFFGSGTQLSVL.

A remark on this clone: The junction departs from germline at one end; a sequencing error may be responsible. The CDR3 DNA reads as TGTGCTAGCAGCTTAGAACAGGGCACTGAAGCTTTCTTT. This translates into CASSLEQGTEAFF. The chain joins TRBV7-7 to TRBJ1-1; D perhaps matches TRBD1 (6 bases). The CDR3 is made up of 13 amino acids. Germline CDR1 reads SSHAT; CDR2 reads FNYEAQ (reference sequence).

The rearrangement joins TRBV7-3 to TRBJ1-3; D is undetermined. Germline V lookup: CDR1 SGHTA, CDR2 FQGTGA. Deletions cut 5 bases from V and 7 bases from J, with 12 bases between. The CDR3 is made up of 13 amino acids. The CDR3 coding sequence is TGTGCCAGCAGCCCCGCGGCCTGGAACACCATATATTTT. This codes for CASSPAAWNTIYF.

V is TRBV6-5 and J is TRBJ2-6; possible D gene TRBD1, 6 bases. With 6 bases removed from V and 3 bases from J, the gap between germline ends came to 9 bases. Germline CDR1 is MNHEY and CDR2 is SVGAGI. The CDR3 spans 14 residues. Here the CDR3 DNA reads TGTGCCAGCAGGCACAGGGTTGGGGCCAACGTCCTGACTTTC. Translating it yields CASRHRVGANVLTF.

V gene TRBV27 combines with J gene TRBJ1-2, with 9 bases lining up with TRBD1. Germline trimming cut 6 bases from V and 6 bases from J; bases unmatched to any gene: 5. CDR1 and CDR2 (germline): MNHEY, SMNVEV (reference sequence). CDR3 length: 13 residues. CDR3 in DNA: TGTGCCAGCAGCCAACAGGGGGCAAATGGCTACACCTTC. This codes for CASSQQGANGYTF.

This chain connects TRBV5-4 to TRBJ2-7; 8 bases are a match to TRBD1. Unmatched junction bases numbered 10, after V lost 5 bases and J lost 0 bases. CDR3 size: 16 residues. CDR1 is SGHNT and CDR2 is YYREEE in the germline V gene (reference sequence). CDR3 amino acids: CASSYRQGTYSYEQYF. CDR3 DNA: TGTGCCAGCAGTTATAGACAGGGGACTTACTCCTACGAGCAGTACTTC.

J is TRBJ2-5 and V is TRBV6-6; D remains unclear. The germline V gene has CDR1 MNHNY and CDR2 SVGAGI (reference sequence). There are 14 residues in the CDR3. V lost 8 bases, J lost 2 bases, and 15 bases lay in between. This CDR3 reads CASEDPGHQETQYF. The CDR3 DNA follows: TGTGCCAGCGAGGATCCGGGTCATCAAGAGACCCAGTACTTC.

This chain connects TRBV2 to TRBJ1-5, with a weak D call TRBD1 (5 bases). The CDR3 is 13 residues long. V was cut by 7 bases and J by 1 base, with 8 bases left in between. The germline V gene encodes CDR1 SNHLY and CDR2 FYNNEI. CDR3 sequence (DNA): TGTGCCAGCACCCGACAGAGCAATCAGCCCCAGCATTTT. Amino acids: CASTRQSNQPQHF.

The chain joins TRBV5-4 to TRBJ2-3; 10 positions match TRBD1. Trimming cost V 3 bases and J 3 bases; bases outside gene matches: 4. The germline V gene encodes CDR1 SGHNT and CDR2 YYREEE (reference sequence). The CDR3 covers 15 residues. In DNA form, the CDR3 reads TGTGCCAGCAGCTGGCCGGGACAGGGGACAGATACGCAGTATTTT. Protein: CASSWPGQGTDTQYF. Full variable domain (outside the CDR3, taken from reference TRBV5-4 and TRBJ2-3): ETGVTQSPTHLIKTRGQQVTLRCSSQSGHNTVSWYQQALGQGPQFIFQYYREEENGRGNFPPRFSGLQFPNYSSELNVNALELDDSALYLCASSWPGQGTDTQYFGPGTRLTVL.